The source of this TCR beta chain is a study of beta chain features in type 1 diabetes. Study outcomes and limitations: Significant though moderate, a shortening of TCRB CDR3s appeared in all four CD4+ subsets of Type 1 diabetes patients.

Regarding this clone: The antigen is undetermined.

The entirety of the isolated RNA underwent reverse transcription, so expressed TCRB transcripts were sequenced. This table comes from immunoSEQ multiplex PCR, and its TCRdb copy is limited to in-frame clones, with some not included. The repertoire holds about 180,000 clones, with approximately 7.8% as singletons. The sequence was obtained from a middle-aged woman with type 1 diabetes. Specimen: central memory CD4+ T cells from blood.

CDR3 amino acids: CASSSGTGLSYEQYF. CDR3 in DNA: TGTGCCAGCAGCTCCGGGACAGGGCTCTCCTACGAGCAGTACTTC. The V and J genes are TRBV7-6 and TRBJ2-7, with 9 positions matching TRBD1. Germline CDR1 is SGHVS and CDR2 is FNYEAQ. J gave up 0 bases and V 4 bases, and 4 bases lay outside the gene matches. The CDR3 spans 15 residues.